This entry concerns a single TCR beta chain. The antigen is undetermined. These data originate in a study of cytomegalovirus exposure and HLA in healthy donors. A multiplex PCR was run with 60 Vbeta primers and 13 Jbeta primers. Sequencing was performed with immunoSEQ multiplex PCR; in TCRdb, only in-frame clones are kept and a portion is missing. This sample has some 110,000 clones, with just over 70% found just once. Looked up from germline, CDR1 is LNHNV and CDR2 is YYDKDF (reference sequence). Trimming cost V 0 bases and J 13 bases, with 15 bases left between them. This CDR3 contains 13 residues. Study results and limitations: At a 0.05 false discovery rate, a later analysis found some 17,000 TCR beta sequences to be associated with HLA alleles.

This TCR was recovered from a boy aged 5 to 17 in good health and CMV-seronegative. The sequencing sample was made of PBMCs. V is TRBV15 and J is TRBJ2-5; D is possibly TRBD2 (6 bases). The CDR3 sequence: CATSRDRRAHRYF. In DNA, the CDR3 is TGTGCCACCAGCAGAGATAGGAGGGCCCACCGGTACTTC.